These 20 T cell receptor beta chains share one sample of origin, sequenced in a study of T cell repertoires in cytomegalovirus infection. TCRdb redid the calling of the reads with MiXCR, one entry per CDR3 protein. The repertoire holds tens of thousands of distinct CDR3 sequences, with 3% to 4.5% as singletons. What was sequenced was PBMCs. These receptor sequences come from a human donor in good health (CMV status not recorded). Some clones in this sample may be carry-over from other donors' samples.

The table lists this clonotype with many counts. CDR3: CASSPSSVRGDQPQHF. The CDR3 DNA follows: TGTGCCAGCAGCCCAAGCAGCGTCAGAGGAGATCAGCCCCAGCATTTT. V usage is TRBV7-2 and J usage is TRBJ1-5; D gene uncertain. The V end was cut by 5 bases, the J end by 5 bases, with 19 bases between. CDR1 and CDR2 from the germline V gene are SGHTA and FQGNSA. The CDR3 is 16 amino acids.

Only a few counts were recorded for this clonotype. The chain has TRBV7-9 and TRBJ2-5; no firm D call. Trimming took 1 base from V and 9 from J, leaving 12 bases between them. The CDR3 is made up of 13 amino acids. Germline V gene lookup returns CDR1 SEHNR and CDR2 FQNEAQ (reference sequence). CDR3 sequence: CASSLGAELAQYF. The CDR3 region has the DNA TGTGCCAGCAGCTTAGGAGCAGAACTCGCCCAGTACTTC. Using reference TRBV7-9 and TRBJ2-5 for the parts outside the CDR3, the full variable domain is DTGVSQNPRHKITKRGQNVTFRCDPISEHNRLYWYRQTLGQGPEFLTYFQNEAQLEKSRLLSDRFSAERPKGSFSTLEIQRTEQGDSAMYLCASSLGAELAQYFGPGTRLLVL.

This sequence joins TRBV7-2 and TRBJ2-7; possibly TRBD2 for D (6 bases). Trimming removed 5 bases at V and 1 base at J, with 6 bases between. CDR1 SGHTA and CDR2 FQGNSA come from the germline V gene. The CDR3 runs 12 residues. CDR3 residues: CASSRESYEQYF. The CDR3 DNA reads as TGTGCCAGCAGCCGGGAGTCCTACGAGCAGTACTTC.

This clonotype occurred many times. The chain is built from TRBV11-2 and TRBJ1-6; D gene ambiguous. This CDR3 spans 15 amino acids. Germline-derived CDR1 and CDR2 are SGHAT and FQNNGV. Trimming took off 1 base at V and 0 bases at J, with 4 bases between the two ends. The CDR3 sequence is CASSLVSSYNSPLHF. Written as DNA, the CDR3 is TGTGCCAGCAGCTTAGTAAGCTCCTATAATTCACCCCTCCACTTT.

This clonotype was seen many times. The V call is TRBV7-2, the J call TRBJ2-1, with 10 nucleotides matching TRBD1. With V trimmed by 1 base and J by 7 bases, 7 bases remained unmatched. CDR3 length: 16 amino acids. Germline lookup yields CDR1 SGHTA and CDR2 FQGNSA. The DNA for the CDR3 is TGTGCCAGCAGCTTAGGTGGACAGGGGGGGTCAAATGAGCAGTTCTTC. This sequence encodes CASSLGGQGGSNEQFF.

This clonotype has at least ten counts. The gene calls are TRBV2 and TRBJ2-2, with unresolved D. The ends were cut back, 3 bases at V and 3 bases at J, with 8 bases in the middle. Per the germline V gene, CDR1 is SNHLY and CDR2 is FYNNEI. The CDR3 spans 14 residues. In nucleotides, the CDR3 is TGTGCCAGCAGTGACAAACTCCACACCGGGGAGCTGTTTTTT. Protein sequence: CASSDKLHTGELFF.

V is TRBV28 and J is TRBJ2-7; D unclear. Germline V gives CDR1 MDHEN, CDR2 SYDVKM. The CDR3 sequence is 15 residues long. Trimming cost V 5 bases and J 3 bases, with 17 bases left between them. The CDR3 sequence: CASSIQTRNHYEQYF. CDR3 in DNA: TGTGCCAGCAGTATCCAGACAAGAAACCACTACGAGCAGTACTTC.

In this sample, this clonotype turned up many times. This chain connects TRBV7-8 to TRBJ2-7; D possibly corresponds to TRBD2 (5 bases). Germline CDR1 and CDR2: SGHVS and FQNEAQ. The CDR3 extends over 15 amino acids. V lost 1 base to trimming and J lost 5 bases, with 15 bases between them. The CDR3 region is CASSLEVTPRDEQYF. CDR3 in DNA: TGTGCCAGCAGCTTAGAAGTCACCCCGCGGGACGAGCAGTACTTC.

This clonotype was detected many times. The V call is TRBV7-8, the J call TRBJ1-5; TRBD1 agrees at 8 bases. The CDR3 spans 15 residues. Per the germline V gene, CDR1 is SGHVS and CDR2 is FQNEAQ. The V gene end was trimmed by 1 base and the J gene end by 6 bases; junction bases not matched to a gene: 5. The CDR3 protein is CASSLDRGLGQPQHF. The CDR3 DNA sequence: TGTGCCAGCAGCTTAGACAGGGGGTTGGGTCAGCCCCAGCATTTT. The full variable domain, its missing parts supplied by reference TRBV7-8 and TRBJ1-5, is GAGVSQSPRYKVAKRGQDVALRCDPISGHVSLFWYQQALGQGPEFLTYFQNEAQLDKSGLPSDRFFAERPEGSVSTLKIQRTQQEDSAVYLCASSLDRGLGQPQHFGDGTRLSIL.

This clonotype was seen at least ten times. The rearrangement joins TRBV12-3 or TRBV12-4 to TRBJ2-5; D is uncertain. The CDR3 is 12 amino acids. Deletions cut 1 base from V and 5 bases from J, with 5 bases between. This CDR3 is CASSLGVETQYF. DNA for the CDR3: TGTGCCAGCAGTTTAGGTGTTGAGACCCAGTACTTC.

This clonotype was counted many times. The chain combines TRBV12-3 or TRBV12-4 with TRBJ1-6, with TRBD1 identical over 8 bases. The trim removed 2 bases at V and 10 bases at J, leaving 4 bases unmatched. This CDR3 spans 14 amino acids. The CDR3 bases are TGTGCCAGCAGTTTACAGGGGGCTGCGTCACCCCTCCACTTT. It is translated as CASSLQGAASPLHF.

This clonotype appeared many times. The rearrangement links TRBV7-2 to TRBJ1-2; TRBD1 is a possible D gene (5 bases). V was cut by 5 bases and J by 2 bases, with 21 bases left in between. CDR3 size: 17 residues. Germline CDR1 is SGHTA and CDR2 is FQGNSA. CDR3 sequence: CASSPNPSPGGNYGYTF. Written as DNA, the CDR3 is TGTGCCAGCAGCCCAAACCCTTCCCCGGGGGGGAACTATGGCTACACCTTC. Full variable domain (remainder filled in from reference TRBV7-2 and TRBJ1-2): GAGVSQSPSNKVTEKGKDVELRCDPISGHTALYWYRQSLGQGLEFLIYFQGNSAPDKSGLPSDRFSAERTGGSVSTLTIQRTQQEDSAVYLCASSPNPSPGGNYGYTFGSGTRLTVV.

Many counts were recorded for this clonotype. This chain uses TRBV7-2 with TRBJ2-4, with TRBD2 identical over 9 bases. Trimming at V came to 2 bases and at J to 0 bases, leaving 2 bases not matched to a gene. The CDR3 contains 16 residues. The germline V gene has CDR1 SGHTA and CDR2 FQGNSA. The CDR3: CASSLPLAGAKNIQYF. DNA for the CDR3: TGTGCCAGCAGCTTACCACTAGCGGGAGCCAAAAACATTCAGTACTTC.

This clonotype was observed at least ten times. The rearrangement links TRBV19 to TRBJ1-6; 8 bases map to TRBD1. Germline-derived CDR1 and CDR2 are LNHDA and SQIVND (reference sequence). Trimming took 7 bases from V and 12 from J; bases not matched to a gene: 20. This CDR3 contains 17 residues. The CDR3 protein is CASTSGTGKPLNRPLHF. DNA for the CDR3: TGTGCCAGTACCTCCGGGACAGGAAAGCCATTAAATAGACCCCTCCACTTT.

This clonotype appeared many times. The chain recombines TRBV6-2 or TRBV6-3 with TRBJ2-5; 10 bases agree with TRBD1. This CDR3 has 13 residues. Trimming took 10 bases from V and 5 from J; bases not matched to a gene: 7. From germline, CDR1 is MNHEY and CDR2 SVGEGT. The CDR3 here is CAIRQGASETQYF. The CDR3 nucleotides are TGTGCCATCAGACAGGGGGCATCGGAGACCCAGTACTTC.

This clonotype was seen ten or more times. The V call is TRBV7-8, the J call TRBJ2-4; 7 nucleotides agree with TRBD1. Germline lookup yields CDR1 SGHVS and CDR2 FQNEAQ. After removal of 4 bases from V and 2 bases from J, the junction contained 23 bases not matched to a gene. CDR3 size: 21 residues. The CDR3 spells CASSYATPTGSGLLSKNIQYF. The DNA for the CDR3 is TGTGCCAGCAGCTACGCGACCCCGACAGGGTCCGGCTTACTATCCAAAAACATTCAGTACTTC. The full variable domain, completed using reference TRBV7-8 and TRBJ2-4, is GAGVSQSPRYKVAKRGQDVALRCDPISGHVSLFWYQQALGQGPEFLTYFQNEAQLDKSGLPSDRFFAERPEGSVSTLKIQRTQQEDSAVYLCASSYATPTGSGLLSKNIQYFGAGTRLSVL.

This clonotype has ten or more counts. The CDR3 bases are TGTGCCAGTAGGATACAACAGGGTTACAATCAGCCCCAGCATTTT. Translation: CASRIQQGYNQPQHF. The rearrangement joins TRBV19 to TRBJ1-5; the D gene is possibly TRBD1 (6 bases). CDR3 length: 15 residues. CDR1 LNHDA and CDR2 SQIVND come from the germline V gene (reference sequence). V lost 6 bases and J lost 3, with 15 bases in between.

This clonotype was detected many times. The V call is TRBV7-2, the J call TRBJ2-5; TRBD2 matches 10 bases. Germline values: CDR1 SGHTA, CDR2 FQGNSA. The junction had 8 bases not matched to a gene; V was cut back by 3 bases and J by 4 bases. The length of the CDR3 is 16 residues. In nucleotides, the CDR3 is TGTGCCAGCAGCTTCCTAGGCGCTAGCGGGGGAGAGACCCAGTACTTC. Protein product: CASSFLGASGGETQYF.

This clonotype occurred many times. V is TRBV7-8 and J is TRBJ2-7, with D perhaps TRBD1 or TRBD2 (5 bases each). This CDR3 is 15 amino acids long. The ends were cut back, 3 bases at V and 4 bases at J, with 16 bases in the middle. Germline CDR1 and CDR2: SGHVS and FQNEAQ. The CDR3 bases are TGTGCCAGCAGCTTGGATAGCGAGGGGAGATACGAGCAGTACTTC. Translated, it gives CASSLDSEGRYEQYF.

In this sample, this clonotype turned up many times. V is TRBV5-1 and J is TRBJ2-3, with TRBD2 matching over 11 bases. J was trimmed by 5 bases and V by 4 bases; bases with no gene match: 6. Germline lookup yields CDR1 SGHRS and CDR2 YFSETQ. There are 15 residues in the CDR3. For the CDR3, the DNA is TGCGCCAGCAGCCTGACTAGCGGGGTTCGAGATACGCAGTATTTT. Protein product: CASSLTSGVRDTQYF.